These 20 T cell receptor beta chains share one sample of origin, sequenced in a study of T cell clonality in common variable immunodeficiency. Repertoires were generated with immunoSEQ multiplex PCR, while TCRdb's copy carries only in-frame clones and drops some. Observed in the sample are some 38,000 clones, none of them singletons. Sequencing was carried out using peripheral blood mononuclear cells. These receptors originate from a person aged 18 to 70 in good health.

This clone was seen a handful of times. The sequence runs out 3 residues before the end of the CDR3; the remainder is reconstructed from the germline J gene. This chain joins TRBV7-2 and TRBJ2-5; possibly TRBD2 for D (5 bases). V was pared by 1 base and J by 6 bases, with 12 bases between. The CDR3 covers 14 residues. CDR1 is SGHTA and CDR2 is FQGNSA in the germline V gene. CDR3: CASSLGTGGKTQYF. The covered CDR3 bases are TGTGCCAGCAGCTTAGGGACTGGTGGGAAGACC.

This clone was seen ten or more times. The CDR3 end is not reached by the read, which stops 3 residues before it; the germline J gene fills it in. V usage is TRBV19 and J usage is TRBJ2-5; D is perhaps TRBD2 (5 bases). This CDR3 is 15 amino acids long. The V and J ends lost 8 bases and 5 bases respectively, with 21 bases between them. CDR1 is LNHDA and CDR2 is SQIVND in the germline V gene (reference sequence). The CDR3 region is CASAPVGVVGETQYF. The CDR3 DNA, read in part, is TGTGCCAGTGCACCCGTCGGGGTCGTAGGGGAGACC.

Many counts were recorded for this clone. The read halts 3 residues ahead of the CDR3 end, with the missing end drawn from the germline J gene. The chain has TRBV5-1 and TRBJ1-6; D gene ambiguous. CDR3 size: 16 residues. Germline V gives CDR1 SGHRS, CDR2 YFSETQ. V lost 1 base to trimming and J lost 5 bases, with 13 bases between them. The part of the CDR3 DNA that was read is TGCGCCAGCAGCTTGTCCGGACTGGGGAATAATTCACCC. Protein product: CASSLSGLGNNSP. In full, the CDR3 reads CASSLSGLGNNSPLHF.

This clone has at least ten counts. The read is 3 residues too short to cover the CDR3 end, so that end is filled in from the germline J gene. The chain couples TRBV7-2 to TRBJ2-5, with TRBD1 identical over 11 bases. This CDR3 spans 15 amino acids. Looked up from germline, CDR1 is SGHTA and CDR2 is FQGNSA. The V segment lost 3 bases and the J segment 5 bases; nucleotides outside the gene matches: 5. CDR3 DNA, as far as it was read: TGTGCCAGCAGCTTGGACAGGGGGCGAACGGAGACC. Residues: CASSLDRGRTET. The CDR3, in full, reads CASSLDRGRTETQYF.

There are many counts of this clone. The CDR3 end lies 3 residues beyond the end of the read and is filled in from the germline J gene. This chain connects TRBV20-1 to TRBJ1-1; D perhaps matches TRBD1 (6 bases). Per germline, CDR1 DFQATT and CDR2 SNEGSKA (reference sequence). This CDR3 has 19 amino acids. V was pared by 2 bases and J by 4 bases, with 29 bases between. The chain's CDR3 is CSARPGTSRRGRRSTEAFF. CDR3 DNA, as far as it was read: TGCAGTGCTAGACCCGGTACGTCTCGCAGGGGACGTAGGAGCACTGAA.

In this sample, this clone turned up many times. CDR3 in amino acids: CASSLTSSGTGEQFF. The DNA read from the CDR3 is TGTGCCAGCAGCTTGACCTCTAGCGGGACTGGTGAG. The genes are TRBV5-4 and TRBJ2-1, with 9 bases that match TRBD2. Read data end 3 residues before the CDR3 end; the end is taken from the germline J gene. This CDR3 comprises 15 residues. Trimming cost V 1 base and J 9 bases; bases outside gene matches: 8. The germline V gene encodes CDR1 SGHNT and CDR2 YYREEE (reference sequence).

This clone was observed many times. Read sequence stops 3 residues before the CDR3 end, and the germline J gene provides the missing end. The chain combines TRBV15 with TRBJ1-5, with 7 bases matching TRBD1. The germline gives CDR1 LNHNV, CDR2 YYDKDF (reference sequence). This CDR3 has 14 amino acids. Trimming cost V 1 base and J 4 bases; bases outside gene matches: 1. The CDR3 DNA, read in part, is TGTGCCACCAGCAGAGGACAGGGTAATCAGCCC. The encoded protein is CATSRGQGNQP. The CDR3 as a whole reads CATSRGQGNQPQHF.

This clone was seen ten or more times. The read ends 3 residues before the CDR3 terminus; that terminus is restored from the germline J gene. The rearrangement joins TRBV20-1 to TRBJ2-5; D may be TRBD2 (6 bases). CDR1 and CDR2 from the germline V gene are DFQATT and SNEGSKA (reference sequence). The V end was cut by 2 bases, the J end by 4 bases, with 14 bases between. The CDR3 extends over 14 amino acids. This CDR3 is CSARIPGGVETQYF. The covered CDR3 bases are TGCAGTGCTAGAATTCCAGGCGGGGTAGAGACC.

There are many counts of this clone. The read stops 3 residues short of the end of the CDR3; the missing end is completed from the germline J gene. The chain carries TRBV19 and TRBJ2-2; 10 bases match TRBD1. The germline gives CDR1 LNHDA, CDR2 SQIVND (reference sequence). Losses at the gene ends were 5 bases for V and 0 bases for J; bases not matched to a gene: 12. The CDR3 spans 19 residues. The CDR3 sequence is CASSPRPGQGFANTGELFF. The CDR3 DNA, read in part, is TGTGCCAGTAGTCCTCGTCCGGGACAGGGGTTTGCGAACACCGGGGAG.

This clone was observed many times. The read ends 3 residues early relative to the CDR3; the germline J gene fills the gap. The chain carries TRBV11-2 and TRBJ1-3; D remains ambiguous. V gave up 7 bases and J gave up 3 bases, with 16 bases separating them. CDR3 length: 15 amino acids. The germline V gene has CDR1 SGHAT and CDR2 FQNNGV. The CDR3 is CASTLWVGVGNTIYF. The covered CDR3 bases are TGTGCCAGCACCCTTTGGGTCGGGGTTGGAAACACC.

This clone has a count of ten or more. From the germline J gene comes the end of the CDR3, since the read stops 3 residues before it. The rearrangement links TRBV20-1 to TRBJ1-4; TRBD1 might be the D (6 bases). Trimming stripped 3 bases from V and 5 bases from J, with 13 bases between. This CDR3 has 14 amino acids. The germline CDR1 and CDR2 sequences are DFQATT and SNEGSKA (reference sequence). The sequenced CDR3 bases are TGCAGTGCTAGTCCGGACAGAGGGAATGAAAAA. This sequence encodes CSASPDRGNEK. The full-length CDR3 reads as CSASPDRGNEKLFF.

Many counts were recorded for this clone. The read halts 3 residues ahead of the CDR3 end, with the missing end drawn from the germline J gene. V gene TRBV7-9 combines with J gene TRBJ2-7; 10 bases match TRBD2. This CDR3 has 15 amino acids. The V segment lost 5 bases and the J segment 3 bases; nucleotides outside the gene matches: 7. The germline CDR1 and CDR2 sequences are SEHNR and FQNEAQ (reference sequence). The sequenced part of the CDR3 DNA is TGTGCCAGCAGCAATCTAGCGGGAGATGGCTACGAG. It specifies CASSNLAGDGYE. The CDR3 reads in full as CASSNLAGDGYEQYF.

This clone was seen more than once but under ten times. With the read ending 3 residues before the CDR3 end, the germline J gene is used to fill in that end. The J gene is TRBJ2-3, the V gene TRBV6-4, with TRBD1 identical over 10 bases. Germline CDR1 MRHNA, CDR2 SNTAGT. The CDR3 is 14 residues long. V gave up 8 bases and J gave up 4 bases; unmatched junction bases: 6. Incomplete CDR3 DNA: TGTGCCAGCTCCGGGACAGGGGATGCAGATACG. Its protein is CASSGTGDADT. The entire CDR3 reads CASSGTGDADTQYF.

This clone has a count of ten or more. The read finishes 3 residues shy of the CDR3 end, and the germline J gene is used to complete it. This sequence joins TRBV19 and TRBJ1-2, with D possibly TRBD1 on 5 matching bases. The CDR3 has 15 residues. Germline lookup yields CDR1 LNHDA and CDR2 SQIVND (reference sequence). V gave up 4 bases and J gave up 1 base, with 13 bases separating them. The CDR3 bases that were read are TGTGCCAGTAGTACCAATCAACAGGTTAACTATGGC. This translates into CASSTNQQVNYG. The whole CDR3 region reads CASSTNQQVNYGYTF.

This clone was seen ten or more times. The read is 3 residues too short to cover the CDR3 end, so that end is filled in from the germline J gene. The chain employs TRBV5-1 and TRBJ2-2, with 9 bases that match TRBD2. Unmatched junction bases numbered 16, after V lost 2 bases and J lost 2 bases. CDR3 size: 20 residues. Germline CDR1 is SGHRS and CDR2 is YFSETQ. This chain's CDR3 is CASSFGGGLARGLNTGELFF. The sequenced CDR3 bases are TGCGCCAGCAGCTTCGGGGGGGGACTAGCCAGGGGCCTTAACACCGGGGAG.

The sample holds a few counts of this clone. With the read ending 3 residues before the CDR3 end, the germline J gene is used to fill in that end. This chain links TRBV11-2 with TRBJ2-7; 7 bases line up with TRBD2. Germline CDR1 is SGHAT and CDR2 is FQNNGV. V trimming: 3 bases; J trimming: 1 base; junction bases outside the gene matches: 6. This CDR3 contains 15 residues. CDR3 in amino acids: CASSLGGGWSYEQYF. CDR3 bases read: TGTGCCAGCAGCTTGGGGGGGGGTTGGTCCTACGAG.

At least ten counts were recorded for this clone. The read halts 3 residues ahead of the CDR3 end, with the missing end drawn from the germline J gene. The rearrangement joins TRBV13 to TRBJ2-7, with a possible D match to TRBD1 (5 bases). This CDR3 is built from 13 residues. The germline V and J ends were trimmed by 3 bases and 3 bases, with 9 bases remaining between them. Germline assignment: CDR1 PRHDT and CDR2 FYEKMQ (reference sequence). CDR3 sequence: CASSLGQDYEQYF. The CDR3 bases that were read are TGTGCCAGCAGCTTGGGGCAGGACTACGAG.

There are many counts of this clone. The junction departs from the called germline gene at one end, perhaps through a read error. The CDR3 extends 3 residues past the end of the read, so its final part is completed from the germline J gene. The rearrangement uses TRBV7-7 and TRBJ2-1; a weak D match, TRBD2 (5 bases). CDR1 is SSHAT and CDR2 is FNYEAQ in the germline V gene (reference sequence). The CDR3 runs to 13 residues. CDR3 bases read: TGTGCTAGCAGCCGCGAGTTCGGGGTTGAG. It is translated as CASSREFGVE. The whole CDR3 reads CASSREFGVEQFF.

This clone was picked up many times. The read falls 3 residues short of the CDR3 end, and the missing part is taken from the germline J gene. The gene calls are TRBV18 and TRBJ1-2; D is perhaps TRBD1 (5 bases). CDR1 is KGHSH, CDR2 LQKENI, per germline. V gave up 3 bases and J gave up 1 base, with 9 bases separating them. The CDR3 runs 14 residues. The CDR3 bases that were read are TGTGCCAGCTCACCTGCAGGGCGTAACTATGGC. Protein sequence: CASSPAGRNYG. The entire CDR3 reads CASSPAGRNYGYTF.

Concerning this clone: The CDR3 is cut off 3 residues early in the read; its end comes from the germline J gene. J is TRBJ2-5 and V is TRBV7-9, with TRBD2 matching over 11 bases. The germline V gene encodes CDR1 SEHNR and CDR2 FQNEAQ (reference sequence). V trimming: 8 bases; J trimming: 5 bases; junction bases outside the gene matches: 10. This CDR3 region has 15 residues. Here the CDR3 reads CASGTGTSGGETQYF. The sequenced CDR3 bases are TGTGCCAGCGGGACAGGGACTAGCGGAGGGGAGACC.